This T cell receptor (beta chain) is drawn from a study of blood T cell repertoires in COVID-19. Study overall: The analysed material was cDNA or gDNA that came from T cells, B-cell-depleted T cells, or PBMCs.

How the authors handled the data: Reference gene primer amplification in the assay estimated nucleated cell counts. Clones were read by immunoSEQ multiplex PCR, and TCRdb kept only the in-frame ones, dropping some. V and J calls and clone size are as listed in that table; D and trimming were resolved from the DNA. The top ten clones hold roughly a fifth of a sample with some 80,000 clones, approximately 90% of them seen once. J was trimmed by 6 bases and V by 10 bases; bases with no gene match: 17. CDR3 length: 15 residues. Germline V gene lookup returns CDR1 MNHEY and CDR2 SVGAGI. V gene TRBV6-5 combines with J gene TRBJ2-5; 7 positions match TRBD2. The TCR was taken from a human donor in a cohort sampled during active COVID-19. The material sequenced was peripheral blood. CDR3 region: CATQGPGGYGQTQYF. The DNA for the CDR3 is TGTGCCACACAAGGTCCGGGGGGATACGGGCAGACCCAGTACTTC.